Below, one TCR beta chain is given with its context. Its cognate antigen is unknown. This sample is part of a study of cytomegalovirus exposure and HLA in healthy donors. Turning to the study itself: A prior study identified 100 million to 130 million unique TCR beta sequences from about 180 million T cells. Study results and limitations: Earlier analysis yielded a pattern in which most TCR beta V segments were productive about 87% or about 30% of the time.

This CDR3 is built from 15 residues. V was clipped by 3 bases and J by 1 base; unmatched bases: 4. Germline CDR1 is SGHAT and CDR2 is FQDESV (reference sequence). PCR primers comprised 60 Vbeta and 13 Jbeta primers. Produced via immunoSEQ multiplex PCR; TCRdb's table is partial and in-frame only. The sample records under 150,000 clones, about three quarters being singletons. This clonotype was sampled from a woman in her forties in good health and CMV-seronegative. Sequenced input: PBMCs. This chain joins TRBV11-1 and TRBJ2-7, with 9 positions matching TRBD1. As DNA, the CDR3 is TGTGCCAGCAGCTTTAGGGGACAGGGTTCCTACGAGCAGTACTTC. This codes for CASSFRGQGSYEQYF. The complete variable domain, with remaining parts taken from reference TRBV11-1 and TRBJ2-7, reads EAEVAQSPRYKITEKSQAVAFWCDPISGHATLYWYRQILGQGPELLVQFQDESVVDDSQLPKDRFSAERLKGVDSTLKIQPAELGDSAMYLCASSFRGQGSYEQYFGPGTRLTVT.